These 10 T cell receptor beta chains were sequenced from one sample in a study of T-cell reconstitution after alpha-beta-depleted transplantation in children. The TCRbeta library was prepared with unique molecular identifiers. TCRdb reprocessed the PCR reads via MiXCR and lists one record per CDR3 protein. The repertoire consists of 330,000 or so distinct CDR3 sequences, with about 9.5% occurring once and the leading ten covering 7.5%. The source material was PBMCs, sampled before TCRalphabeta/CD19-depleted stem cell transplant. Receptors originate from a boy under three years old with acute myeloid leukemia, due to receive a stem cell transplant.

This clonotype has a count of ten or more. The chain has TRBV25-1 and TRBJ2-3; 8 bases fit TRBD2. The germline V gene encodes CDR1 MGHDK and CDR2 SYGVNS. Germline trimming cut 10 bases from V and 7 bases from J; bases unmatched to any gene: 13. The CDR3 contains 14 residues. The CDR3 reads CATKRSGSGNTQYF. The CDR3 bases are TGTGCCACGAAACGGAGCGGGAGTGGAAATACGCAGTATTTT.

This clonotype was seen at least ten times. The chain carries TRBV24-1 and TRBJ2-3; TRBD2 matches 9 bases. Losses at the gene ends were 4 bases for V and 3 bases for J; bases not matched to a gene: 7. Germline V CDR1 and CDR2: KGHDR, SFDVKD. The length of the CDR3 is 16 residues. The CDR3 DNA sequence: TGTGCCACCAGTGAACCGGCGGGGGGGATGACAGATACGCAGTATTTT. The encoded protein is CATSEPAGGMTDTQYF.

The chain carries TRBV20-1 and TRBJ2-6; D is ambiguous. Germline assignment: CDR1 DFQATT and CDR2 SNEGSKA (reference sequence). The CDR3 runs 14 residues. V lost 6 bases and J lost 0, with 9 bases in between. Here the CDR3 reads CSAERISGANVLTF. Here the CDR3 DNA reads TGCAGTGCGGAAAGAATCTCTGGGGCCAACGTCCTGACTTTC.

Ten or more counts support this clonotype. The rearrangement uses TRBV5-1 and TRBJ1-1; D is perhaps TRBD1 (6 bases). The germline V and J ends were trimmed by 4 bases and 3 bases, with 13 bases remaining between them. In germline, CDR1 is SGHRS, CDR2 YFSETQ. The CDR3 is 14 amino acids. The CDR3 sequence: CASSGQPRDTEAFF. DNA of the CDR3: TGCGCCAGCAGCGGACAGCCCAGGGACACTGAAGCTTTCTTT. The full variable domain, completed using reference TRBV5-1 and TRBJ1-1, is KAGVTQTPRYLIKTRGQQVTLSCSPISGHRSVSWYQQTPGQGLQFLFEYFSETQRNKGNFPGRFSGRQFSNSRSEMNVSTLELGDSALYLCASSGQPRDTEAFFGQGTRLTVV.

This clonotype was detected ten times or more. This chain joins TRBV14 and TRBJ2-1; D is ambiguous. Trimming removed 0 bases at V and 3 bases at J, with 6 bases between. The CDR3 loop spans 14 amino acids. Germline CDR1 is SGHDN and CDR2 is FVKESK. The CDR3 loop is CASSQETVYNEQFF. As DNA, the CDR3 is TGTGCCAGCAGCCAAGAGACGGTCTACAATGAGCAGTTCTTC.

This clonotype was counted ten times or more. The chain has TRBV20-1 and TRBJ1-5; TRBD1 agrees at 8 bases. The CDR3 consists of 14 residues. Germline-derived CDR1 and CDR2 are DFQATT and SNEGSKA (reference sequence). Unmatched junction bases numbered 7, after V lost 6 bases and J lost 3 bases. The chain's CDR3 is CSAPWTGNNQPQHF. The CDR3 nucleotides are TGCAGTGCACCCTGGACAGGGAACAATCAGCCCCAGCATTTT.

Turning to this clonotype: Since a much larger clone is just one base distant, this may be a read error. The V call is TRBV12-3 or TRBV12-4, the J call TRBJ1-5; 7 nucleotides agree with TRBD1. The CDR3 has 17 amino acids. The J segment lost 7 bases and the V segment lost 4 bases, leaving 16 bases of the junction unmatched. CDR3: CASSSPPPGQSFQPQHF. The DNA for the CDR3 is TGTGCCAGCAGTTCACCGCCTCCGGGACAGTCTTTCCAGCCCCAGCATTTT.

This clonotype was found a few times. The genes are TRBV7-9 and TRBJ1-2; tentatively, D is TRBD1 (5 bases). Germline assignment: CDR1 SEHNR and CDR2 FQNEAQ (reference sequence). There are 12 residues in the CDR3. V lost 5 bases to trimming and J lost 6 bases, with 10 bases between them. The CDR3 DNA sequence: TGTGCCAGCAGCATACACAGGAATGGCTACACCTTC. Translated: CASSIHRNGYTF. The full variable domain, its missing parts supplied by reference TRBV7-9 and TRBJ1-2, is DTGVSQNPRHKITKRGQNVTFRCDPISEHNRLYWYRQTLGQGPEFLTYFQNEAQLEKSRLLSDRFSAERPKGSFSTLEIQRTEQGDSAMYLCASSIHRNGYTFGSGTRLTVV.

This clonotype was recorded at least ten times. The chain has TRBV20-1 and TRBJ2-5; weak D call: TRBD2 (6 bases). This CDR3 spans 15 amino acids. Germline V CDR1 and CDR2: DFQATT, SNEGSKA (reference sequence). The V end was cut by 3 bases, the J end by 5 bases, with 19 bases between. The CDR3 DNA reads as TGCAGTGCTAGGGGGAGTTTGGGGGGTAGGGAGACCCAGTACTTC. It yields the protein CSARGSLGGRETQYF.

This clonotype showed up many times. The CDR3: CSARGAVAEAFF. DNA for the CDR3: TGCAGTGCTAGAGGGGCAGTAGCTGAAGCTTTCTTT. The chain joins TRBV20-1 to TRBJ1-1; D remains unclear. The CDR3 has 12 amino acids. Germline assignment: CDR1 DFQATT and CDR2 SNEGSKA (reference sequence). The V and J ends lost 1 base and 6 bases respectively, with 9 bases between them.